The rows below give T cell receptor beta chains drawn from one sample of a study of graft-versus-host responses after intestinal transplantation. The assay was immunoSEQ multiplex PCR, and TCRdb's table has in-frame clones only and misses some. Here the sample spans some 41,000 clones, approximately 95% being singletons. This specimen was PBMCs, taken approximately 100 weeks after intestinal transplantation. Receptor source: a human patient who received an intestinal transplant, so some T cells may come from the graft donor. CDR3s leave out the opening cysteine and the closing phenylalanine or tryptophan. Clone size is given for some rows only: seen once, a few or many times, or a class if the clone is expanded.

- TRBJ2-5 TRBV7-9 ASSHRQGKETQY
- TRBJ2-5 TRBV10-2 ASSGGLARGQETQY
once TRBJ2-5 TRBV12-5 ASPPRYGGTQY
- TRBJ2-3 TRBV9 ASSKRGEGYTQY
- TRBJ1-1 TRBV10-3 ATSNPGRRLVSAF
- TRBJ1-2 TRBV5-5 ASAETGNGYT
- TRBJ2-7 TRBV6-5 ASSYYGSSYEQY
- TRBJ2-1 TRBV4-1 ASSQLTGSNEQF
- TRBJ2-7 TRBV18 ASSPPGTGGYEQY
- TRBJ2-4 TRBV5-6 ASSLDPKNIQY
- TRBJ2-7 TRBV6-5 ASSRDRDFSYEQY
- TRBJ2-3 TRBV7-2 ASSLVSGLAEVTDTQY
- TRBJ2-7 TRBV7-2 ASSTSGLGGYEQY
- TRBJ2-2 TRBV7-6 ASSINKYTGYRAGELF
- TRBJ1-1 TRBV10-1 ASSESGTEAF